The 26 T cell receptor beta chains given below trace back to one sample, sequenced in a study of tissue T cells after allogeneic stem cell transplantation. Method: immunoSEQ multiplex PCR; TCRdb's copy keeps in-frame clones and lacks some. The sample yields about 48,000 clones, approximately 70% seen once. Input material: sorted cells pooled from one or two spleens. The receptors originated from a pool of C57BL/6 mice in good health.

A note on this clone: The listed genes are named as in mouse. Read coverage stops 1 residue before the CDR3 terminus; the germline J gene supplies the remainder. The V gene is TRBV16, the J gene TRBJ2-5; D ambiguous. The CDR3 has 14 amino acids. In germline, CDR1 is SGHSA, CDR2 FRNQAP. V lost 2 bases and J 2 bases, leaving 8 bases between the germline ends. The CDR3 DNA, read in part, is TGTGCAAGCAGCTTAACAACACCCCAAGACACCCAGTAC. Its translation: CASSLTTPQDTQY. The whole CDR3 is CASSLTTPQDTQYF.

Regarding this clone: Gene names are mouse gene names. The DNA ends 1 residue before the CDR3 does, and the rest of the CDR3 is filled in from the germline J gene. The chain combines TRBV3 with TRBJ1-3; the match to TRBD1 covers 8 bases. Germline V gene sequence: CDR1 SNHLY, CDR2 FYNGKV (reference sequence). The CDR3 loop spans 14 amino acids. Trimming took 5 bases from V and 2 from J; bases not matched to a gene: 2. CDR3 sequence reads: CASSATGAGNTLYF. The DNA read from the CDR3 is TGTGCCAGCAGCGCGACAGGGGCTGGAAATACGCTCTAT.

About this clone: Genes and germline come from the mouse. The read gets to within 1 residue of the CDR3 end, and the germline J gene fills in the rest. The rearrangement uses TRBV5 and TRBJ2-7, with D hard to call. V gave up 0 bases and J gave up 2 bases, with 5 bases separating them. CDR3 size: 13 residues. Per the germline V gene, CDR1 is LGHNA and CDR2 is YNLKQL (reference sequence). The CDR3 DNA, read in part, is TGTGCCAGCAGCCAAGAAGGCACCTATGAACAGTAC. Translating it yields CASSQEGTYEQY. The complete CDR3 sequence is CASSQEGTYEQYF.

As concerns this clone: Mouse gene names and germline throughout. The CDR3 is cut off 1 residue early in the read; its end comes from the germline J gene. The V call is TRBV1, the J call TRBJ2-4, with D perhaps TRBD1 (6 bases). The CDR3 is made up of 15 amino acids. The germline V gene encodes CDR1 NSQYPW and CDR2 LRSPGD (reference sequence). Trimming stripped 0 bases from V and 4 bases from J, with 11 bases between. CDR3 bases read: TGCACCTGCAGTGCAGATCGGAACAGGGAAAACACCTTGTAC. Its translation is CTCSADRNRENTLY. The full CDR3 protein is CTCSADRNRENTLYF. The whole variable domain, filled in from reference TRBV1 and TRBJ2-4, reads VTLLEQNPRWRLVPRGQAVNLRCILKNSQYPWMSWYQQDLQKQLQWLFTLRSPGDKEVKSLPGADYLATRVTDTELRLQVANMSQGRTLYCTCSADRNRENTLYFGAGTRLSVL.

Concerning this clone itself: Gene and germline names: mouse. The read falls 1 residue short of the CDR3 end, and the missing part is taken from the germline J gene. This rearrangement joins TRBV1 to TRBJ1-1, with TRBD1 identical over 9 bases. The CDR3 totals 16 residues. The ends lost 1 base at V and 0 bases at J; junction bases unmatched: 3. Germline loops: CDR1 NSQYPW, CDR2 LRSPGD (reference sequence). CDR3 sequence reads: CTCSAGQGVANTEVFF. The part of the CDR3 DNA that was read is TGCACCTGCAGTGCAGGACAGGGGGTTGCAAACACAGAAGTCTTC.

With regard to this clone: These gene names are mouse names. The CDR3 spells CASSVGQGAGERLFF. CDR3 DNA (partial): TGTGCCAGCAGTGTGGGACAGGGGGCGGGCGAAAGATTATTT. The V and J genes are TRBV13-1 and TRBJ1-4; 12 bases agree with TRBD1. With the read ending 1 residue before the CDR3 end, the germline J gene is used to fill in that end. V lost 3 bases and J lost 7; bases outside the gene matches: 4. The CDR3 length is 15 residues. From germline, CDR1 is NSHNY and CDR2 SYGAGN. Drawing the rest from reference TRBV13-1 and TRBJ1-4, the complete variable domain is EAAVTQSPRNKVTVTGGNVTLSCRQTNSHNYMYWYRQDTGHGLRLIHYSYGAGNLRIGDVPDGYKATRTTQEDFFLLLELASPSQTSLYFCASSVGQGAGERLFFGHGTKLSVL.

This clone turned up a few times. Gene names follow the mouse nomenclature. The CDR3 end is not reached by the read, which stops 1 residue before it; the germline J gene fills it in. V and J are TRBV3 and TRBJ2-7; TRBD2 agrees at 7 bases. The V gene end was trimmed by 2 bases and the J gene end by 3 bases; junction bases not matched to a gene: 4. This CDR3 is 14 amino acids long. Germline-derived CDR1 and CDR2 are SNHLY and FYNGKV (reference sequence). CDR3 sequence reads: CASSLRVGGYEQYF. Incomplete CDR3 DNA: TGTGCCAGCAGCTTAAGAGTGGGGGGCTATGAACAGTAC.

On this clone itself: Genes here carry mouse names. The part of the CDR3 DNA that was read is TGTGCCAGCAGTCTGGACAACACCGGGCAGCTCTAC. This codes for CASSLDNTGQLY. The CDR3 in its entirety is CASSLDNTGQLYF. The chain has TRBV26 and TRBJ2-2; D remains unclear. The read ends 1 residue early relative to the CDR3; the germline J gene fills the gap. CDR3 length: 13 residues. Between the trimmed V and J ends, which lost 2 bases and 2 bases, there was a span of 3 bases. CDR1 is KGHPV and CDR2 is FQNQEV in the germline V gene (reference sequence).

As concerns this clone: Mouse names are used for the genes. The DNA ends 1 residue before the CDR3 does, and the rest of the CDR3 is filled in from the germline J gene. V is TRBV3 and J is TRBJ2-1, with TRBD1 matching over 12 bases. Trimming cost V 1 base and J 6 bases; bases outside gene matches: 4. The germline gives CDR1 SNHLY, CDR2 FYNGKV (reference sequence). The CDR3 extends over 16 amino acids. Partial CDR3 DNA: TGTGCCAGCAGCTTAGTCCGGGACAGGGGGCTTGCTGAGCAGTTC. It specifies CASSLVRDRGLAEQF. The full-length CDR3 reads as CASSLVRDRGLAEQFF.

In the case of this clone: The gene names here belong to mouse. Read data end 1 residue before the CDR3 end; the end is taken from the germline J gene. The chain is built from TRBV3 and TRBJ2-7; no clear D gene. This CDR3 is built from 14 residues. The V end was cut by 0 bases, the J end by 0 bases, with 6 bases between. Per germline, CDR1 SNHLY and CDR2 FYNGKV (reference sequence). The sequenced CDR3 bases are TGTGCCAGCAGCTTAGCCAGGAGCTCCTATGAACAGTAC. Translating it yields CASSLARSSYEQY. The CDR3 in its entirety is CASSLARSSYEQYF.

Regarding this clone: The gene names given are mouse names. The read ends 1 residue before the CDR3 terminus; that terminus is restored from the germline J gene. The chain couples TRBV3 to TRBJ2-3, with 9 nucleotides matching TRBD2. CDR3 length: 15 residues. Trimming removed 5 bases from V and 1 base from J; junction bases left unmatched: 4. The germline V gene has CDR1 SNHLY and CDR2 FYNGKV (reference sequence). The CDR3 protein is CASSPDWGRAETLYF. CDR3 DNA (partial): TGTGCCAGCAGCCCGGACTGGGGACGTGCAGAAACGCTGTAT. Combining the CDR3 with reference TRBV3 and TRBJ2-3 gives the whole variable domain GPKVLQIPSHQIIDMGQMVTLNCDPVSNHLYFYWYKQILGQQMEFLVNFYNGKVMEKSKLFKDQFSVERPDGSYFTLKIQPTALEDSAVYFCASSPDWGRAETLYFGSGTRLTVL.

Comment on this clone: Gene labels here are mouse ones. The read falls 1 residue short of the CDR3 end, and the missing part is taken from the germline J gene. The chain has TRBV5 and TRBJ1-3; TRBD1 might be the D (6 bases). Germline CDR1 is LGHNA and CDR2 is YNLKQL (reference sequence). Trimming removed 2 bases from V and 0 bases from J, with 8 bases in between. The CDR3 runs 15 residues. The sequenced part of the CDR3 DNA is TGTGCCAGCAGCCAAACAGGGACTTCTGGAAATACGCTCTAT. It yields the protein CASSQTGTSGNTLY. The full CDR3 sequence reads CASSQTGTSGNTLYF.

Note on this clone: Germline and genes: mouse. The read stops 1 residue short of the end of the CDR3; the missing end is completed from the germline J gene. The V call is TRBV13-1, the J call TRBJ2-4; 8 nucleotides align to TRBD2. With V trimmed by 1 base and J by 5 bases, 0 bases remained unmatched. CDR1 NSHNY and CDR2 SYGAGN come from the germline V gene. The CDR3 is made up of 13 amino acids. The part of the CDR3 DNA that was read is TGTGCCAGCAGTGATCTGGGGGGAAACACCTTGTAC. Translating gives CASSDLGGNTLY. The CDR3 in its entirety is CASSDLGGNTLYF.

On this clone: Mouse names are used for the genes. The sequenced fragment ends 1 residue before the CDR3 boundary, so the rest is inferred from the germline J gene. The same CDR3 also results from other DNA sequences found in this sample. The V gene is TRBV19, the J gene TRBJ2-3; D unresolved. Germline V gene lookup returns CDR1 FNHDT and CDR2 SITEND (reference sequence). V was clipped by 1 base and J by 0 bases, with 3 bases between them. The CDR3 runs to 13 residues. Here the CDR3 reads CASSISSAETLYF. The CDR3 bases that were read are TGTGCCAGCAGTATATCTAGTGCAGAAACGCTGTAT.

A note on this clone: Gene names denote mouse genes. The observed sequence ends 1 residue before the CDR3 terminus, with the missing tail filled in from the germline J gene. The J gene is TRBJ1-3, the V gene TRBV13-1; 9 bases map to TRBD1. The CDR3 has 14 amino acids. CDR1 is NSHNY, CDR2 SYGAGN, per germline. Trimming at V came to 2 bases and at J to 7 bases, leaving 4 bases not matched to a gene. The CDR3 region is CASSDPGTGNTLYF. The CDR3 DNA, read in part, is TGTGCCAGCAGTGACCCCGGGACAGGGAATACGCTCTAT.

In regard to this clone: Gene names and germline refer to mouse. From the germline J gene comes the end of the CDR3, since the read stops 1 residue before it. The chain employs TRBV26 and TRBJ2-7; tentatively, D is TRBD2 (6 bases). The V gene's germline CDR1 is KGHPV and CDR2 FQNQEV (reference sequence). V was pared by 2 bases and J by 7 bases, with 9 bases between. The CDR3 length is 12 residues. CDR3 DNA, as far as it was read: TGTGCCAGCAGTCTGGTGGGGGTAGAACAGTAC. This encodes CASSLVGVEQY. The full CDR3 protein is CASSLVGVEQYF.

A word on this clone: Genes here carry mouse names. Coverage ceases 1 residue before the CDR3 finishes, and the germline J gene fills in the end. V and J are TRBV19 and TRBJ2-1; D unclear. CDR1 and CDR2 from the germline V gene are FNHDT and SITEND (reference sequence). The CDR3 has 13 residues. V gave up 2 bases and J gave up 6 bases, with 9 bases separating them. CDR3 DNA, as far as it was read: TGTGCCAGCAGTATTATCGGGGTTGCTGAGCAGTTC. Amino acids: CASSIIGVAEQF. The whole CDR3 sequence reads CASSIIGVAEQFF.

Note on this clone: Genes and germline come from the mouse. The read ends 1 residue shy of where the CDR3 ends; the end is completed using the germline J gene. The V and J genes are TRBV29 and TRBJ2-5; D possibly corresponds to TRBD1 (6 bases). The CDR3 contains 12 residues. Germline V CDR1 and CDR2: MSHET, SYDVDS. Trimming pared 4 bases from V and 7 bases from J, leaving 9 bases between. CDR3 region: CASSSRGNTQYF. The CDR3 bases that were read are TGTGCTAGCAGTTCCAGGGGTAACACCCAGTAC. Full variable domain (missing parts from reference TRBV29 and TRBJ2-5): DMKVTQMPRYLIKRMGENVLLECGQDMSHETMYWYRQDPGLGLQLIYISYDVDSNSEGDIPKGYRVSRKKREHFSLILDSAKTNQTSVYFCASSSRGNTQYFGPGTRLLVL.

Note on this clone: Mouse gene names and germline throughout. Coverage ceases 1 residue before the CDR3 finishes, and the germline J gene fills in the end. This chain uses TRBV1 with TRBJ1-4; the D gene is possibly TRBD1 (5 bases). CDR3 length equals 15 residues. V was trimmed by 3 bases and J by 1 base, leaving 9 bases between them. Germline loops: CDR1 NSQYPW, CDR2 LRSPGD (reference sequence). The CDR3 loop is CTCSAQGRSNERLFF. The covered CDR3 bases are TGCACCTGCAGTGCCCAGGGCCGTTCCAACGAAAGATTATTT.

A note on this clone: Mouse names are used for the genes. The CDR3 goes on 1 residue after the read ends, and that part is filled in from the germline J gene. The chain is built from TRBV5 and TRBJ2-3; 9 nucleotides match TRBD2. The CDR3 is 16 residues long. Germline CDR1 reads LGHNA; CDR2 reads YNLKQL (reference sequence). V trimming: 1 base; J trimming: 0 bases; junction bases outside the gene matches: 2. CDR3 residues: CASSQVGGASAETLYF. The CDR3 DNA, read in part, is TGTGCCAGCAGCCAAGTTGGGGGGGCGAGTGCAGAAACGCTGTAT.

In the case of this clone: Gene names and germline refer to mouse. With the read ending 1 residue before the CDR3 end, the germline J gene is used to fill in that end. The rearrangement links TRBV13-3 to TRBJ1-3; 7 nucleotides align to TRBD1. From germline, CDR1 is NNHDY and CDR2 SYVADS. The CDR3 runs 16 residues. The junction had 7 bases not matched to a gene; V was cut back by 4 bases and J by 0 bases. CDR3 DNA (partial): TGTGCCAGCAGTCCTGGGGCAGGGGGTTCTGGAAATACGCTCTAT. This gives the protein CASSPGAGGSGNTLY. The entire CDR3 sequence reads CASSPGAGGSGNTLYF.

There are a few counts of this clone. Gene and germline names: mouse. The read comes to an end 1 residue before the CDR3 does, leaving the germline J gene to fill in the end. V gene TRBV20 combines with J gene TRBJ2-7, with 12 nucleotides matching TRBD1. The CDR3 consists of 12 residues. V shed 7 bases, J shed 6 bases, and the junction held 4 bases outside the gene matches. Germline CDR1 reads GFQATS; CDR2 reads STVNSAI. The CDR3 sequence: CGVRDRGLEQYF. The CDR3 bases that were read are TGTGGTGTCCGGGACAGGGGGCTTGAACAGTAC.

Note on this clone: The gene symbols are mouse symbols. The read terminates 1 residue before the CDR3 end, so the remaining end is supplied by the germline J gene. The chain combines TRBV20 with TRBJ2-1; D may be TRBD1 (6 bases). Per germline, CDR1 GFQATS and CDR2 STVNSAI. Between the trimmed V and J ends, which lost 5 bases and 7 bases, there was a span of 15 bases. The CDR3 consists of 13 residues. The CDR3 spells CGAGSTGSAEQFF. The sequenced CDR3 bases are TGTGGTGCTGGATCTACAGGGAGCGCTGAGCAGTTC.

With regard to this clone: The genes are named according to mouse. Coverage ceases 1 residue before the CDR3 finishes, and the germline J gene fills in the end. The chain links TRBV1 to TRBJ2-7; D not certain. This CDR3 region has 13 residues. Per germline, CDR1 NSQYPW and CDR2 LRSPGD (reference sequence). The V gene lost 0 bases and the J gene lost 3 bases, with 6 bases spanning the gap. CDR3 protein: CTCSADQVYEQYF. CDR3 DNA (partial): TGCACCTGCAGTGCAGATCAAGTCTATGAACAGTAC.

With respect to this clone: Gene names denote mouse genes. The read ends 1 residue shy of where the CDR3 ends; the end is completed using the germline J gene. This sequence joins TRBV19 and TRBJ1-1; D may be TRBD1 (6 bases). Trimming took 5 bases from V and 1 from J, leaving 9 bases between them. Germline lookup yields CDR1 FNHDT and CDR2 SITEND (reference sequence). The CDR3 loop spans 13 amino acids. CDR3 region: CASSQGQNTEVFF. CDR3 bases read: TGTGCCAGCAGCCAGGGACAAAACACAGAAGTCTTC.

About this clone itself: Gene labels here are mouse ones. The CDR3 end falls 1 residue outside the read, so it is completed with the germline J gene. Distinct nucleotide sequences in the sample also encode this CDR3. The chain carries TRBV3 and TRBJ2-2; D is unresolved. Trimming stripped 1 base from V and 1 base from J, with 4 bases between. Per the germline V gene, CDR1 is SNHLY and CDR2 is FYNGKV (reference sequence). The CDR3 runs to 14 residues. The CDR3 DNA, read in part, is TGTGCCAGCAGCTTAGGTCAAAACACCGGGCAGCTCTAC. This gives the protein CASSLGQNTGQLY. From start to end, the CDR3 is CASSLGQNTGQLYF.